The 20 T cell receptor beta chains below all came from one sample that was sequenced in a study of coeliac disease. The protocol was immunoSEQ multiplex PCR, while the TCRdb copy is restricted to in-frame clones and leaves out a portion. The table has thousands of clones, approximately 67% seen once; the top ten hold approximately 21%. The specimen sequenced was lymphocytes from the gut lamina propria. The receptor source for this set is a man aged 55 to 69 with celiac disease on a gluten-free diet.

The chain uses TRBV7-2 and TRBJ1-1; 7 bases are shared with TRBD1. The CDR3 spans 14 residues. With V trimmed by 5 bases and J by 4 bases, 7 bases remained unmatched. Germline CDR1 reads SGHTA; CDR2 reads FQGNSA. CDR3 nucleotide sequence: TGTGCCAGCAGCGCCAGACAGGGCGGCACTGAAGCTTTCTTT. It is translated as CASSARQGGTEAFF.

With regard to this clone: Its ends do not fully match the called genes, so a read error is possible. This specimen includes other DNA sequences encoding the same CDR3. The genes are TRBV7-2 and TRBJ2-7; tentatively, D is TRBD2 (5 bases). The germline V gene has CDR1 SGHTA and CDR2 FQGNSA. The CDR3 is 15 amino acids. CDR3: CASSSSRGSIYEQYF. DNA of the CDR3: TGTGCCAGTAGCTCTTCCCGGGGTTCGATCTACGAGCAGTACTTC.

The chain has TRBV6-6 and TRBJ1-5; D possibly corresponds to TRBD1 (5 bases). Per germline, CDR1 MNHNY and CDR2 SVGAGI (reference sequence). V was cut by 6 bases and J by 7 bases, with 22 bases left in between. This CDR3 is 16 amino acids long. The CDR3 here is CASRPMRGSVKQPQHF. The CDR3 DNA reads TGTGCCAGCAGGCCGATGCGGGGGTCCGTCAAACAGCCCCAGCATTTT.

The V gene is TRBV30, the J gene TRBJ1-6; 7 bases fit TRBD1. The CDR3 sequence is 14 residues long. Germline lookup yields CDR1 GTSNPN and CDR2 SVGIG (reference sequence). V dropped 4 bases and J dropped 7; count of bases not matched to a gene: 7. The CDR3 region has the DNA TGTGCCTGGACCCCCGGGACAGAAAATTCACCCCTCCACTTT. As protein: CAWTPGTENSPLHF.

This rearrangement joins TRBV5-1 to TRBJ2-3, with 7 positions matching TRBD1. This CDR3 contains 16 residues. Germline lookup yields CDR1 SGHRS and CDR2 YFSETQ. V was pared by 0 bases and J by 1 base, with 5 bases of the junction left unmatched. The CDR3, as DNA: TGCGCCAGCAGCTTGGATTGGACAGGCCGCACAGATACGCAGTATTTT. As protein: CASSLDWTGRTDTQYF.

The chain employs TRBV2 and TRBJ1-2, with unresolved D. The ends were cut back, 3 bases at V and 0 bases at J, with 5 bases in the middle. The germline CDR1 and CDR2 sequences are SNHLY and FYNNEI. The length of the CDR3 is 13 residues. Here the CDR3 reads CASSDSANYGYTF. The DNA for the CDR3 is TGTGCCAGCAGTGACAGCGCTAACTATGGCTACACCTTC. Supplemented by reference TRBV2 and TRBJ1-2, the full variable domain reads EPEVTQTPSHQVTQMGQEVILRCVPISNHLYFYWYRQILGQKVEFLVSFYNNEISEKSEIFDDQFSVERPDGSNFTLKIRSTKLEDSAMYFCASSDSANYGYTFGSGTRLTVV.

In its sample, this clone was seen a few times. The V call is TRBV7-8, the J call TRBJ2-3, with 12 nucleotides matching TRBD2. The CDR3 runs 18 residues. J was trimmed by 2 bases and V by 5 bases; bases with no gene match: 11. Germline V CDR1 and CDR2: SGHVS, FQNEAQ. The CDR3 DNA reads as TGTGCCAGCAGCCCTAGCGGGGGGGCCATCAAGGTCACAGATACGCAGTATTTT. Protein product: CASSPSGGAIKVTDTQYF.

In this sample, this clone turned up a few times. Other DNA variants within this sample encode the same CDR3. The rearrangement joins TRBV27 to TRBJ2-7; 7 nucleotides match TRBD1. The CDR3 totals 14 residues. Per germline, CDR1 MNHEY and CDR2 SMNVEV (reference sequence). J was trimmed by 3 bases and V by 2 bases; bases with no gene match: 4. This CDR3 is CASSLGTANYEQYF. The CDR3 nucleotides read TGTGCCAGCAGTTTAGGGACAGCGAACTACGAGCAGTACTTC.

The J gene is TRBJ1-4, the V gene TRBV9; possible D gene TRBD1, 5 bases. The CDR3 runs to 14 residues. Trimming stripped 0 bases from V and 8 bases from J, with 11 bases between. CDR1 and CDR2 (germline): SGDLS, YYNGEE. The CDR3 reads CASSVDAGNEKLFF. CDR3 in DNA: TGTGCCAGCAGCGTAGACGCAGGGAACGAAAAACTGTTTTTT.

The chain has TRBV19 and TRBJ1-6; D call uncertain. The germline gives CDR1 LNHDA, CDR2 SQIVND (reference sequence). The CDR3 loop spans 15 amino acids. V was pared by 9 bases and J by 3 bases, with 15 bases between. Here the CDR3 reads CASRGYSNYNSPLHF. The CDR3, as DNA: TGTGCCAGCCGAGGGTACAGCAACTATAATTCACCCCTCCACTTT. Combining the CDR3 with reference TRBV19 and TRBJ1-6 gives the whole variable domain DGGITQSPKYLFRKEGQNVTLSCEQNLNHDAMYWYRQDPGQGLRLIYYSQIVNDFQKGDIAEGYSVSREKKESFPLTVTSAQKNPTAFYLCASRGYSNYNSPLHFGNGTRLTVT.

The chain uses TRBV5-1 and TRBJ2-3; TRBD2 aligns across 7 bases. The V gene's germline CDR1 is SGHRS and CDR2 YFSETQ. The ends lost 7 bases at V and 2 bases at J; junction bases unmatched: 7. This CDR3 contains 14 residues. As DNA, the CDR3 is TGCGCCAGCGTCGACGGGGGGTTCACAGATACGCAGTATTTT. Translation gives CASVDGGFTDTQYF.

The chain links TRBV7-3 to TRBJ1-2; tentative D call: TRBD1 (5 bases). Germline CDR1 reads SGHTA; CDR2 reads FQGTGA. V was trimmed by 2 bases and J by 4 bases, leaving 14 bases between them. The CDR3 is 15 amino acids. CDR3 sequence: CASSLAGRHVYGYTF. The CDR3 nucleotides are TGTGCCAGCAGCTTAGCGGGGCGTCACGTCTATGGCTACACCTTC. Supplemented by reference TRBV7-3 and TRBJ1-2, the full variable domain reads GAGVSQTPSNKVTEKGKYVELRCDPISGHTALYWYRQSLGQGPEFLIYFQGTGAADDSGLPNDRFFAVRPEGSVSTLKIQRTERGDSAVYLCASSLAGRHVYGYTFGSGTRLTVV.

This chain joins TRBV5-3 and TRBJ1-2, with D maybe TRBD1 (6 bases). TRBV5-3 is marked as an open reading frame, function uncertain. CDR3 length: 15 residues. V shed 3 bases and J shed 5 bases, with 17 bases lying between them. This CDR3 is CARSSRWGRGYGYTF. CDR3 coding DNA: TGTGCCAGAAGCTCACGTTGGGGGCGCGGGTATGGCTACACCTTC.

This clone has more than one count but fewer than ten. Here the CDR3 reads CASSVGASGGQETQYF. CDR3 DNA: TGTGCCAGCAGCGTAGGGGCTAGCGGGGGCCAAGAGACCCAGTACTTC. The rearrangement uses TRBV9 and TRBJ2-5; 10 nucleotides match TRBD2. The J segment lost 1 base and the V segment lost 0 bases, leaving 3 bases of the junction unmatched. Germline-derived CDR1 and CDR2 are SGDLS and YYNGEE. The CDR3 contains 16 residues. Filled out from reference TRBV9 and TRBJ2-5, the complete variable domain reads DSGVTQTPKHLITATGQRVTLRCSPRSGDLSVYWYQQSLDQGLQFLIQYYNGEERAKGNILERFSAQQFPDLHSELNLSSLELGDSALYFCASSVGASGGQETQYFGPGTRLLVL.

This clone was recorded only once. The chain links TRBV15 to TRBJ2-3, with TRBD1 matching over 9 bases. Germline loops: CDR1 LNHNV, CDR2 YYDKDF (reference sequence). The CDR3 has 16 residues. Losses at the gene ends were 3 bases for V and 4 bases for J; bases not matched to a gene: 8. CDR3 loop: CATSSGRDRVADTQYF. The DNA of the CDR3 is TGTGCCACCAGCAGTGGCCGGGACAGGGTGGCAGATACGCAGTATTTT.

This clone has more than one count but fewer than ten. This chain joins TRBV28 and TRBJ2-5; possible D gene TRBD1, 6 bases. The J call may be wrong; the DNA end is better matched by TRBJ2-7. Germline V gene lookup returns CDR1 MDHEN and CDR2 SYDVKM. The CDR3 is made up of 16 amino acids. The CDR3 region is CASSPPDRYGSYEQYF. Written as DNA, the CDR3 is TGTGCCAGCAGCCCCCCCGACAGGTACGGCTCCTACGAGCAGTACTTC.

The V call is TRBV18, the J call TRBJ1-5; 9 positions match TRBD1. The trim removed 6 bases at V and 6 bases at J, leaving 9 bases unmatched. Per germline, CDR1 KGHSH and CDR2 LQKENI. The CDR3 is 15 residues long. The CDR3 coding sequence is TGTGCCAGCTCCCCGGGACAGGGATCAAGTCAGCCCCAGCATTTT. This encodes CASSPGQGSSQPQHF.

In this sample, this clone turned up once. The chain combines TRBV7-9 with TRBJ1-4; D perhaps matches TRBD1 (5 bases). The germline CDR1 and CDR2 sequences are SEHNR and FQNEAQ (reference sequence). The CDR3 has 17 residues. V lost 3 bases, J lost 5 bases, and 19 bases lay in between. The CDR3 protein is CASSLESVRGANEKLFF. Written as DNA, the CDR3 is TGTGCCAGCAGCTTGGAGTCCGTGCGGGGCGCAAATGAAAAACTGTTTTTT.

The chain couples TRBV21-1 to TRBJ2-5; the tabulated D call, TRBD1, remains unverified against the DNA. TRBV21-1 corresponds to a pseudogene. This CDR3 spans 16 amino acids. The CDR3 region is CASSKGDRGMSETQYF. The CDR3 DNA reads as TGTGCCAGCAGCAAAGGGGACAGGGGGATGTCGGAGACCCAGTACTTC.

J is TRBJ1-2 and V is TRBV7-8, with unresolved D. Germline loops: CDR1 SGHVS, CDR2 FQNEAQ. Trimming cost V 0 bases and J 8 bases, with 16 bases left between them. The CDR3 extends over 15 amino acids. CDR3: CASSLARGPTGGYTF. The DNA for the CDR3 is TGTGCCAGCAGCTTAGCGCGAGGGCCGACGGGAGGCTACACCTTC.